Each of the 17 T cell receptor beta chains below was sequenced from the same sample in a study of T cells expressing NK-cell markers. TCRdb reprocessed the 5' RACE reads and reports one entry per CDR3 protein, with no DNA. The sample table sets out some 440,000 distinct CDR3 sequences. Sample: blood T cells: a sorted CD56 or NKG2C T cell subset, CD4+ or CD8+ T cells, or bulk PBMC T cells (not recorded which). Receptors originate from a woman aged 50 to 60 in good health.

The V and J genes are TRBV3-1 and TRBJ1-2. CDR1 and CDR2 (germline): LGHDT, YNNKEL (reference sequence). This CDR3 spans 14 amino acids. CDR3: CASSQGRVPYGYTF.

The V gene is TRBV3-1, the J gene TRBJ2-2; the TCRdb D gene call, TRBD2, has no DNA to confirm it. The germline V gene encodes CDR1 LGHDT and CDR2 YNNKEL (reference sequence). The CDR3 has 17 amino acids. This chain's CDR3 is CASSPTRLAANTGELFF.

The CDR3 loop is CSARVGGRGELFF. The chain has TRBV20-1 and TRBJ2-2; TCRdb selects TRBD2, and the lack of DNA leaves this call unchecked. This CDR3 is 13 amino acids long. CDR1 and CDR2 from the germline V gene are DFQATT and SNEGSKA (reference sequence).

V gene TRBV25-1 combines with J gene TRBJ1-2; TCRdb outputs TRBD1, but without DNA this stays unchecked. Looked up from germline, CDR1 is MGHDK and CDR2 is SYGVNS. The CDR3 consists of 15 residues. CDR3 amino acids: CASSAPGQGAHGYTF.

J is TRBJ1-4 and V is TRBV28. Germline V gene data show CDR1 as MDHEN and CDR2 as SYDVKM. CDR3 length: 17 amino acids. CDR3 sequence: CASSLSAGVATNEKLFF.

The chain joins TRBV24-1 to TRBJ2-1; there is no DNA to check the TCRdb D call of TRBD1. There are 16 residues in the CDR3. The germline V gene encodes CDR1 KGHDR and CDR2 SFDVKD. This chain's CDR3 is CATSDSGGALGNEQFF.

The J gene is TRBJ2-2, the V gene TRBV27; the D gene TCRdb calls, TRBD1, cannot be checked with no DNA. In germline, CDR1 is MNHEY, CDR2 SMNVEV (reference sequence). The CDR3 consists of 14 residues. CDR3 residues: CASRPGQGHGELFF.

The chain has TRBV11-2 and TRBJ2-5. There are 14 residues in the CDR3. Germline V lookup: CDR1 SGHAT, CDR2 FQNNGV. The CDR3 is CASSSVVGRETQYF.

V and J are TRBV20-1 and TRBJ2-1; TCRdb selects TRBD2, and the lack of DNA leaves this call unchecked. CDR1 is DFQATT, CDR2 SNEGSKA, per germline (reference sequence). The CDR3 is made up of 19 amino acids. CDR3 residues: CSAATPGLAGGTQDNEQFF.

The chain couples TRBV6-6 to TRBJ2-5; with no DNA, the TCRdb D assignment of TRBD2 cannot be verified. The CDR3 length is 18 residues. The germline V gene encodes CDR1 MNHNY and CDR2 SVGAGI (reference sequence). The CDR3 loop is CASRRSSGRGGRGETQYF.

This chain links TRBV3-1 with TRBJ2-1. Germline V lookup: CDR1 LGHDT, CDR2 YNNKEL (reference sequence). This CDR3 contains 15 residues. The CDR3 protein is CASSQDPTSYNEQFF.

The chain carries TRBV19 and TRBJ1-6. Germline V gives CDR1 LNHDA, CDR2 SQIVND (reference sequence). CDR3 length equals 14 residues. CDR3 loop: CASSMLGTSSPLHF.

The chain joins TRBV7-2 to TRBJ2-1; TCRdb proposes TRBD2, but this gene call is untestable without DNA. The CDR3 extends over 14 amino acids. Germline V lookup: CDR1 SGHTA, CDR2 FQGNSA. The CDR3 region is CASSRGLDINEQFF. Full variable domain (rest looked up from reference TRBV7-2 and TRBJ2-1): GAGVSQSPSNKVTEKGKDVELRCDPISGHTALYWYRQSLGQGLEFLIYFQGNSAPDKSGLPSDRFSAERTGGSVSTLTIQRTQQEDSAVYLCASSRGLDINEQFFGPGTRLTVL.

This rearrangement joins TRBV18 to TRBJ2-7; TCRdb lists TRBD1, though no DNA is available to test this call. This CDR3 has 13 amino acids. In germline, CDR1 is KGHSH, CDR2 LQKENI. CDR3 sequence reads: CASSYTGSYEQYF.

This chain links TRBV10-3 with TRBJ2-7; the TRBD2 assignment by TCRdb is unverifiable without DNA. This CDR3 contains 17 residues. Germline CDR1 and CDR2: ENHRY and SYGVKD. The CDR3 loop reads CAISESTLADYSYEQYF.

The chain uses TRBV24-1 and TRBJ2-4; TCRdb gives TRBD1 as the D gene, but with no DNA this cannot be confirmed. Per the germline V gene, CDR1 is KGHDR and CDR2 is SFDVKD. The CDR3 is 17 residues long. Here the CDR3 reads CATSDPGTGSGKNIQYF.

The chain couples TRBV12-5 to TRBJ2-1; the D gene TCRdb calls, TRBD2, cannot be checked with no DNA. This CDR3 has 15 amino acids. Germline loops: CDR1 LGHNT, CDR2 FRNRAP. CDR3: CASGLVPGSRNEQFF.